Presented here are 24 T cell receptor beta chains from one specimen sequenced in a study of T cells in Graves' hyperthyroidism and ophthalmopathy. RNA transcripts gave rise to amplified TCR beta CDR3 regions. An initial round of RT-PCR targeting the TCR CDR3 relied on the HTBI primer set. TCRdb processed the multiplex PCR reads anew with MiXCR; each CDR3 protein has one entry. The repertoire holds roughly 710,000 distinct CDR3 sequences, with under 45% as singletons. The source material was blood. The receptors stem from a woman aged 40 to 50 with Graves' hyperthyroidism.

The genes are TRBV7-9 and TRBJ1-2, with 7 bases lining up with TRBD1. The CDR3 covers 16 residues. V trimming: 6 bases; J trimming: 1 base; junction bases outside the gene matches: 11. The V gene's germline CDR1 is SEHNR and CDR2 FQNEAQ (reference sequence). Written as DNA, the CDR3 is TGTGCCAGCAGTCGAGTTCCGGGACAGAGTAACTATGGCTACACCTTC. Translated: CASSRVPGQSNYGYTF.

CDR3 protein: CASTGQGEGEQYF. CDR3 bases: TGTGCCAGCACCGGACAGGGGGAGGGTGAGCAGTACTTC. The chain couples TRBV2 to TRBJ2-7; 10 positions agree with TRBD1. The CDR3 sequence is 13 residues long. The germline gives CDR1 SNHLY, CDR2 FYNNEI. V shed 7 bases and J 7 bases; nucleotides not matched to a gene: 7.

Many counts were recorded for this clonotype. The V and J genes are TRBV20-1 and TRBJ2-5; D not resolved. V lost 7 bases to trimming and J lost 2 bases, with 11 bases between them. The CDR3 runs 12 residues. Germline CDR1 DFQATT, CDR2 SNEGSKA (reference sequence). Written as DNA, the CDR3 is TGCAGTGTTGCCACAAATCAAGAGACCCAGTACTTC. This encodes CSVATNQETQYF.

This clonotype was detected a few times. The CDR3 protein is CASSLPGGSKETQYF. The CDR3 region has the DNA TGTGCCAGCAGCCTGCCTGGCGGGAGTAAGGAGACCCAGTACTTC. V is TRBV7-9 and J is TRBJ2-5; 7 nucleotides align to TRBD2. There are 15 residues in the CDR3. V lost 5 bases and J lost 5; bases outside the gene matches: 11. Germline V gene sequence: CDR1 SEHNR, CDR2 FQNEAQ (reference sequence).

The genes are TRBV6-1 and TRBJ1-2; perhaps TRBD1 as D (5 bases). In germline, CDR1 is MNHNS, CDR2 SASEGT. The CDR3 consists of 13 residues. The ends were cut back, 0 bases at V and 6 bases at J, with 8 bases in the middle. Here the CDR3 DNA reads TGTGCCAGCAGTGAAGCCCTAGGGGATGGCTACACCTTC. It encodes CASSEALGDGYTF.

The CDR3 sequence: CASSTSGAAKNIQYF. CDR3 bases: TGTGCCAGCTCAACTAGCGGGGCTGCCAAAAACATTCAGTACTTC. The chain joins TRBV2 to TRBJ2-5; 10 bases are a match to TRBD2. The tail of the sequence fits TRBJ2-4 better, so the J call may be wrong. Per germline, CDR1 SNHLY and CDR2 FYNNEI. The length of the CDR3 is 15 residues.

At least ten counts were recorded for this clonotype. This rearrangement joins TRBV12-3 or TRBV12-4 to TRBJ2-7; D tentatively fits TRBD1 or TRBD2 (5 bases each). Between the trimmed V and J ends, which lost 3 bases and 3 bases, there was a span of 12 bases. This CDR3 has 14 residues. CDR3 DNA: TGTGCCAGCAGTTTTGGGGGTAGCATCTACGAGCAGTACTTC. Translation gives CASSFGGSIYEQYF.

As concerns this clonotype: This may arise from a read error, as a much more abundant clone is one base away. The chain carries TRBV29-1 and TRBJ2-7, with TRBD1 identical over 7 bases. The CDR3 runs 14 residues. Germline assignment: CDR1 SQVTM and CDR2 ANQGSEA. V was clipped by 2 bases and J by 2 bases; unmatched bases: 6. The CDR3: CSVESDRATYEQYF. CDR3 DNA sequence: TGCAGCGTTGAATCCGACAGGGCCACCTACGAGCAGTACTTC.

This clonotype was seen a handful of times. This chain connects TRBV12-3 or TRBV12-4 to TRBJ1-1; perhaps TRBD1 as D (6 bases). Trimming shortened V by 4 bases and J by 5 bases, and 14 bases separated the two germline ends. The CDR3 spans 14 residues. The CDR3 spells CASSWEGGLTEAFF. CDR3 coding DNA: TGTGCCAGCAGTTGGGAGGGGGGACTGACTGAAGCTTTCTTT.

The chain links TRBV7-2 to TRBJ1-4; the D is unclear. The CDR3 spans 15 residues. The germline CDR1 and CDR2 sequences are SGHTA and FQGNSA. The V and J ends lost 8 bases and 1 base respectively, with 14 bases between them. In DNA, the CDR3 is TGTGCCAGCGTATACCGCTTGGGAACTAATGAAAAACTGTTTTTT. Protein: CASVYRLGTNEKLFF.

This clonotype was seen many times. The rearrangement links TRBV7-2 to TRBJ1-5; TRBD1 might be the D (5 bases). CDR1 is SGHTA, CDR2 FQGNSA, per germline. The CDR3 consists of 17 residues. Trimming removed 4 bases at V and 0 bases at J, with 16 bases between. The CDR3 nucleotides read TGTGCCAGCAGCTCCCTGGGGGGTCTCCTTAGCAATCAGCCCCAGCATTTT. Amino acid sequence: CASSSLGGLLSNQPQHF.

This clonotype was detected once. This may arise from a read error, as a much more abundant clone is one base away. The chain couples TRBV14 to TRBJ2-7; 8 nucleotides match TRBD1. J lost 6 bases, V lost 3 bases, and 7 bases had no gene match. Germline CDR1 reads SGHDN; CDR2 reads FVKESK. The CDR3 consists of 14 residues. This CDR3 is CASSHRDRSPEQYF. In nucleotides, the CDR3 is TGTGCCAGCAGCCACCGGGACAGGTCTCCCGAGCAGTACTTC.

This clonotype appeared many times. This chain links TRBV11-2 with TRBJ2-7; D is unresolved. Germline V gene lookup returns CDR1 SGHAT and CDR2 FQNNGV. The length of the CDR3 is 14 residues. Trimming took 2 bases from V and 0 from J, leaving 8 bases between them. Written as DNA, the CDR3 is TGTGCCAGCAGCTTATACGTTAGCTCCTACGAGCAGTACTTC. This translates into CASSLYVSSYEQYF.

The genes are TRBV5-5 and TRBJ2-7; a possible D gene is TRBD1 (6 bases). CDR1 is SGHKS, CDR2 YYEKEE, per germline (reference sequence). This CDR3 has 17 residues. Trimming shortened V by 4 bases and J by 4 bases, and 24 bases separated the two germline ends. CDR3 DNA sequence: TGTGCCAGCAGCCCCACCCGCTTACAGGGCCTGGTATACGAGCAGTACTTC. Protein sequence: CASSPTRLQGLVYEQYF.

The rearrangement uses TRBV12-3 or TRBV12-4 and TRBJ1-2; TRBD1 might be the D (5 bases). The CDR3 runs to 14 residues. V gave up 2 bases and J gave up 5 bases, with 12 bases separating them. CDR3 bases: TGTGCCAGCAGTTTATCGGGACTACTTTATGGCTACACCTTC. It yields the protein CASSLSGLLYGYTF.

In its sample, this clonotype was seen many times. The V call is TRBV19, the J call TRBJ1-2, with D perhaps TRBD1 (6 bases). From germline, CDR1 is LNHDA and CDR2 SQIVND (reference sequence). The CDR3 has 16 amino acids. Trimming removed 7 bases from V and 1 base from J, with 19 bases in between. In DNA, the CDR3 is TGTGCCAGTACCCCCTACTCGGACAGCGATAACTATGGCTACACCTTC. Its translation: CASTPYSDSDNYGYTF.

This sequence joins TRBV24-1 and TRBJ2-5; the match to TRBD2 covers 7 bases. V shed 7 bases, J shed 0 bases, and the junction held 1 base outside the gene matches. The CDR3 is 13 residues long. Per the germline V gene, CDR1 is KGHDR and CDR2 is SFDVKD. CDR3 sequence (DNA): TGTGCCACCAGCGGGGGGAACCAAGAGACCCAGTACTTC. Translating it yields CATSGGNQETQYF.

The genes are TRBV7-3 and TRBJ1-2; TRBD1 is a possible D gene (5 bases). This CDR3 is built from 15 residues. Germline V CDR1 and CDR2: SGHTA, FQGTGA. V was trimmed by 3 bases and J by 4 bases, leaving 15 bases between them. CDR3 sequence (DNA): TGTGCCAGCAGCTTCACGGGGGGATCGAGCTATGGCTACACCTTC. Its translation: CASSFTGGSSYGYTF.

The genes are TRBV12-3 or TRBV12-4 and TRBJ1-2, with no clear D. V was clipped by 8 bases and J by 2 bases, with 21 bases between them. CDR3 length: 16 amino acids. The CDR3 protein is CASFTSRLWKNYGYTF. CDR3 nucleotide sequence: TGTGCCAGCTTTACCTCCCGACTCTGGAAGAACTATGGCTACACCTTC.

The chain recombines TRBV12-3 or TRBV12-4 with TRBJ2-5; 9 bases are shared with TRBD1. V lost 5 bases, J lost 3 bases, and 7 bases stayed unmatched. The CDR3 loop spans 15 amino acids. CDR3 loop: CASSDGDRVEETQYF. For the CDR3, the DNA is TGTGCCAGCAGTGATGGGGACAGGGTGGAAGAGACCCAGTACTTC.

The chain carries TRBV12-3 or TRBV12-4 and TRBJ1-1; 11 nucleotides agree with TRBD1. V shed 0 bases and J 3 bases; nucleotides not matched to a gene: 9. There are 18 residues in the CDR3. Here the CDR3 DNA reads TGTGCCAGCAGTTTAGCGCCAGGACAGGGGGCCGGGCACACTGAAGCTTTCTTT. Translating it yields CASSLAPGQGAGHTEAFF.

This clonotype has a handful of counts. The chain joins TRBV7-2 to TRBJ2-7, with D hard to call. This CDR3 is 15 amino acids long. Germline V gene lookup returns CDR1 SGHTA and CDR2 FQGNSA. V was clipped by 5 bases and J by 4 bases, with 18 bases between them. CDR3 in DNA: TGTGCCAGCAGCCAGGCTTATGTAGGCACGTACGAGCAGTACTTC. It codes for CASSQAYVGTYEQYF.

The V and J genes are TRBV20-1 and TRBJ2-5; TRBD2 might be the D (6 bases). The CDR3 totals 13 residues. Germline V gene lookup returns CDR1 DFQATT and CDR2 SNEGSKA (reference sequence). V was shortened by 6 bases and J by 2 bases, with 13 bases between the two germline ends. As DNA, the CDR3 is TGCAGTGCCCGGGACTTTACTCAAGAGACCCAGTACTTC. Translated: CSARDFTQETQYF.

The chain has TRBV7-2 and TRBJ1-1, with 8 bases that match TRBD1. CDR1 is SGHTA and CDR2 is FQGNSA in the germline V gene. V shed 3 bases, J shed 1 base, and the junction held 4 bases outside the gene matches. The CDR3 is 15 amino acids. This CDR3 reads CASSFRGTGNTEAFF. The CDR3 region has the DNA TGTGCCAGCAGCTTTAGGGGGACAGGGAACACTGAAGCTTTCTTT.